These T cell receptor beta chains were read from a single sample in a study of cytomegalovirus exposure and HLA in healthy donors. Profiling relied on immunoSEQ multiplex PCR, and the TCRdb table lists in-frame clones only, not all of them. The sample consists of approximately 100,000 clones, about 90% of them appearing once. Sequences were obtained from PBMCs. The receptors shown here come from a man aged 18 to 35 in good health and CMV-seropositive. The conserved cysteine and the conserved F or W are not part of the CDR3 here. A D gene is named only where the DNA matches it firmly.

>TRBV13|-|12
ASSSGLITGELF
>TRBV11-3|-|13
ASSDRDTSGNTIY
>TRBV5-6|-|14
ASSLSGPLSNQPQH
>TRBV27|TRBD2|13
ASRPIAGSLYEQY
>TRBV5-1|TRBD2|14
ASSRLAGRGGETQY
>TRBV7-6|TRBD2|14
ASTSQTSASTDTQY
>TRBV6-1|TRBD2|11
ASSEAWGGRQF
>TRBV15|-|13
ATSRESSVQETQY
>TRBV7-6|-|12
ASSLLPPRETQY
>TRBV10-2|-|12
ASRPGSYTGELF
>TRBV5-4|TRBD2|14
ASSPLAGGSTDTQY
>TRBV10-3|TRBD1|12
AIKEPGQTYEQY
>TRBV7-9|TRBD2|13
ASSLGLAGLETQY
>TRBV5-1|-|12
ASSLAPGNNEQF
>TRBV19|-|12
ASSPDSLHYGYT
>TRBV11-2|-|15
ASSLFRGASGSYEQY
>TRBV4-2|-|11
ASSQGQVQPQH
>TRBV4-2|-|21
ASSQRQGLRLVGGRAVNYEQY
>TRBV5-4|TRBD2|13
ASSFRLAHYNEQF
>TRBV4-2|TRBD2|15
ASSQEKRGGTGYEQY
>TRBV7-9|TRBD1|12
ASSADRVLQPQH
>TRBV28|-|13
ASSPAIGGAGEQY
>TRBV15|-|15
ATSTYRGGGLTDTQY
>TRBV28|-|15
ASSSGWAGRIIYEQY
>TRBV7-2|-|13
ASSYSSRANYGYT
>TRBV6-5|-|13
ASSYKGHLSTEQY
>TRBV5-1|-|12
ASSLGGLYQPQH
>TRBV7-9|-|12
ASSLTVANYGYT
>TRBV14|TRBD1|16
ASSQDLLGPGGNYGYT
>TRBV5-6|-|12
ARPERCGMETQY
>TRBV5-1|-|16
ASSFRSGAESSYNEQF
>TRBV28|-|10
ASSSDRYEQY
>TRBV27|TRBD2|13
ASSLYSGGNNEQF
>TRBV9|-|13
ASSVGAVAGYEQY
>TRBV28|-|12
ASSLTENTGELF
>TRBV19|TRBD2|14
ASSIGLAGEGDTQY
>TRBV19|-|14
ASSTRQTSTNQPQH